The 32 T cell receptor beta chains listed next were all sequenced from one sample in a study of cytotoxic CD8 clonotypes in ibrutinib-treated CLL. Some clones are missing from TCRdb's copy, which holds only in-frame ones; the method was immunoSEQ multiplex PCR. The sample has 150,000 or so clones, more than 65% seen once; the top ten hold approximately 2%. The sample consisted of PBMCs, taken after 12 months of ibrutinib treatment. These receptor sequences come from a human donor with chronic lymphocytic leukemia.

The chain links TRBV5-4 to TRBJ2-3; 8 nucleotides align to TRBD1. The CDR3 sequence is 13 residues long. The J segment lost 2 bases and the V segment lost 4 bases, leaving 0 bases of the junction unmatched. Looked up from germline, CDR1 is SGHNT and CDR2 is YYREEE (reference sequence). The CDR3 DNA reads as TGTGCCAGCAGCCAGGGGGCCACAGATACGCAGTATTTT. The encoded protein is CASSQGATDTQYF.

The genes are TRBV18 and TRBJ2-3, with TRBD2 identical over 11 bases. This CDR3 region has 18 residues. V shed 6 bases and J 4 bases; nucleotides not matched to a gene: 15. CDR1 is KGHSH, CDR2 LQKENI, per germline. The CDR3 sequence: CASSFTSGGHSVADTQYF. CDR3 bases: TGTGCCAGCTCGTTCACTAGCGGGGGCCACAGTGTTGCAGATACGCAGTATTTT.

The chain links TRBV28 to TRBJ1-5; TRBD1 might be the D (5 bases). The V and J ends lost 2 bases and 7 bases respectively, with 18 bases between them. This CDR3 has 16 amino acids. CDR1 is MDHEN and CDR2 is SYDVKM in the germline V gene. The CDR3 bases are TGTGCCAGCAGTTTAAGTGGGGAGGGGTCTCACCAGCCCCAGCATTTT. It specifies CASSLSGEGSHQPQHF.

The V call is TRBV19, the J call TRBJ2-6; perhaps TRBD1 as D (6 bases). Germline V gives CDR1 LNHDA, CDR2 SQIVND (reference sequence). Trimming removed 4 bases at V and 0 bases at J, with 13 bases between. The CDR3 is 17 amino acids. CDR3 sequence (DNA): TGTGCCAGTAGTAGGAACAGGGCCAACTCTGGGGCCAACGTCCTGACTTTC. Protein sequence: CASSRNRANSGANVLTF. The full variable domain, rest sourced from reference TRBV19 and TRBJ2-6, is DGGITQSPKYLFRKEGQNVTLSCEQNLNHDAMYWYRQDPGQGLRLIYYSQIVNDFQKGDIAEGYSVSREKKESFPLTVTSAQKNPTAFYLCASSRNRANSGANVLTFGAGSRLTVL.

This chain joins TRBV27 and TRBJ2-7; the match to TRBD2 covers 10 bases. Losses at the gene ends were 4 bases for V and 5 bases for J; bases not matched to a gene: 5. Germline V CDR1 and CDR2: MNHEY, SMNVEV (reference sequence). The CDR3 loop spans 14 amino acids. CDR3 loop: CASSYSGRFHEQYF. As DNA, the CDR3 is TGTGCCAGCAGTTATAGCGGGAGGTTCCACGAGCAGTACTTC.

V and J are TRBV19 and TRBJ2-6; possibly TRBD1 for D (6 bases). Germline CDR1 LNHDA, CDR2 SQIVND (reference sequence). There are 15 residues in the CDR3. Deletions cut 8 bases from V and 1 base from J, with 12 bases between. In DNA form, the CDR3 reads TGTGCCAGTTCTCCAGGGGTGTCTGGGGCCAACGTCCTGACTTTC. It yields the protein CASSPGVSGANVLTF. Full variable domain (rest looked up from reference TRBV19 and TRBJ2-6): DGGITQSPKYLFRKEGQNVTLSCEQNLNHDAMYWYRQDPGQGLRLIYYSQIVNDFQKGDIAEGYSVSREKKESFPLTVTSAQKNPTAFYLCASSPGVSGANVLTFGAGSRLTVL.

The gene calls are TRBV6-1 and TRBJ1-2; the D gene is possibly TRBD1 (6 bases). With 6 bases removed from V and 2 bases from J, the gap between germline ends came to 16 bases. CDR1 is MNHNS, CDR2 SASEGT, per germline. The CDR3 has 15 amino acids. In DNA form, the CDR3 reads TGTGCCAGCAGCTTAACAAGCGGACAGAACTATGGCTACACCTTC. Translating gives CASSLTSGQNYGYTF.

This chain joins TRBV4-2 and TRBJ2-1, with 7 bases lining up with TRBD1. The CDR3 has 16 amino acids. Trimming at V came to 3 bases and at J to 4 bases, leaving 9 bases not matched to a gene. Per germline, CDR1 LGHNA and CDR2 YNFKEQ. The CDR3 DNA reads as TGTGCCAGCAGCCAGGAACCCGGGACAGAGTACAATGAGCAGTTCTTC. Residues: CASSQEPGTEYNEQFF.

The chain links TRBV7-2 to TRBJ1-5; D is uncertain. The CDR3 contains 13 residues. The V and J ends lost 5 bases and 5 bases respectively, with 10 bases between them. From germline, CDR1 is SGHTA and CDR2 FQGNSA. The CDR3 loop reads CASSPHQDQPQHF. CDR3 sequence (DNA): TGTGCCAGCAGCCCTCACCAGGATCAGCCCCAGCATTTT.

The genes are TRBV28 and TRBJ2-7; 9 nucleotides match TRBD1. Per the germline V gene, CDR1 is MDHEN and CDR2 is SYDVKM. V was pared by 5 bases and J by 2 bases, with 7 bases of the junction left unmatched. The CDR3 spans 15 residues. The CDR3 loop is CASSNGQGSPYEQYF. In DNA form, the CDR3 reads TGTGCCAGCAGTAACGGACAGGGGTCCCCCTACGAGCAGTACTTC.

This clone came up once. The chain joins TRBV4-2 to TRBJ2-1; 7 bases match TRBD2. CDR1 is LGHNA and CDR2 is YNFKEQ in the germline V gene. V gave up 2 bases and J gave up 7 bases; unmatched junction bases: 20. The CDR3 runs to 19 residues. CDR3 in amino acids: CASSQRGLGRGTLGNEQFF. The CDR3 DNA follows: TGTGCCAGCAGCCAAAGGGGCCTTGGGAGGGGCACGTTAGGGAATGAGCAGTTCTTC.

The V call is TRBV30, the J call TRBJ2-5, with 10 bases identical to TRBD1. The DNA end is more similar to TRBJ2-7, so the J call may be wrong. Looked up from germline, CDR1 is GTSNPN and CDR2 is SVGIG (reference sequence). The length of the CDR3 is 14 residues. The CDR3 here is CAWRWGTGDYEQYF. The CDR3 region has the DNA TGTGCCTGGAGGTGGGGGACAGGGGACTACGAGCAGTACTTC.

V is TRBV7-8 and J is TRBJ2-2; 16 nucleotides match TRBD2. Germline V lookup: CDR1 SGHVS, CDR2 FQNEAQ. The CDR3 is 20 residues long. Trimming removed 0 bases from V and 0 bases from J; junction bases left unmatched: 4. This CDR3 reads CASSLAGLAGGPANTGELFF. Here the CDR3 DNA reads TGTGCCAGCAGCTTAGCGGGACTAGCGGGGGGGCCAGCGAACACCGGGGAGCTGTTTTTT.

The V gene is TRBV2, the J gene TRBJ1-4, with D unresolved. The V end was cut by 6 bases, the J end by 7 bases, with 15 bases between. The CDR3 is 14 amino acids. Per germline, CDR1 SNHLY and CDR2 FYNNEI. The CDR3 bases are TGTGCCAGCAGACGGACGGCGATAGGTGAAAAACTGTTTTTT. The encoded protein is CASRRTAIGEKLFF.

The V gene is TRBV21-1, the J gene TRBJ2-5; the table's D call, TRBD1, was not checked against the DNA. TRBV21-1 is listed as a pseudogene. The CDR3 is made up of 16 amino acids. DNA of the CDR3: TGTGCCAGCAGCAAATATGGGCAGGGAAGTCAAGAGACCCAGTACTTC. Amino acids: CASSKYGQGSQETQYF.

CDR3 sequence reads: CASSSRASGNTGELFF. CDR3 nucleotides: TGTGCCAGCAGTTCAAGGGCTAGCGGGAACACCGGGGAGCTGTTTTTT. This chain connects TRBV7-2 to TRBJ2-2, with TRBD2 matching over 7 bases. V lost 6 bases and J lost 1; bases outside the gene matches: 8. The CDR3 runs to 16 residues. Germline V gives CDR1 SGHTA, CDR2 FQGNSA.

In its sample, this clone was seen once. The chain carries TRBV2 and TRBJ2-7, with a tentative D call TRBD1 (5 bases). The CDR3 is 12 residues long. CDR1 is SNHLY, CDR2 FYNNEI, per germline. V was clipped by 3 bases and J by 3 bases, with 6 bases between them. Here the CDR3 reads CASSDQGYEQYF. As DNA, the CDR3 is TGTGCCAGCAGTGATCAGGGCTACGAGCAGTACTTC.

The CDR3: CASSSVLGHTGELFF. CDR3 DNA sequence: TGTGCCAGCAGCTCGGTATTGGGGCACACCGGGGAGCTGTTTTTT. This chain connects TRBV11-3 to TRBJ2-2; D perhaps matches TRBD1 (5 bases). Germline V gene sequence: CDR1 SGHNT, CDR2 YENEEA. The length of the CDR3 is 15 residues. The V gene lost 4 bases and the J gene lost 3 bases, with 12 bases spanning the gap.

The J gene is TRBJ1-5, the V gene TRBV6-6; D is uncertain. The germline V gene encodes CDR1 MNHNY and CDR2 SVGAGI (reference sequence). CDR3 length equals 14 residues. The V and J ends lost 0 bases and 5 bases respectively, with 8 bases between them. The CDR3 region is CASSYSSTHQPQHF. The CDR3 DNA reads as TGTGCCAGCAGTTACTCTTCCACTCATCAGCCCCAGCATTTT.

The genes are TRBV28 and TRBJ1-2, with D possibly matching TRBD1 (5 bases). This CDR3 region has 15 residues. Germline CDR1 is MDHEN and CDR2 is SYDVKM. Between the trimmed V and J ends, which lost 8 bases and 6 bases, there was a span of 22 bases. In DNA form, the CDR3 reads TGTGCCAGCGGCGACCCCCGTGGGGGTGTTGATGGCTACACCTTC. Protein product: CASGDPRGGVDGYTF.

The chain is built from TRBV6-1 and TRBJ1-3, with D unresolved. V was clipped by 3 bases and J by 0 bases, with 6 bases between them. Germline loops: CDR1 MNHNS, CDR2 SASEGT. The CDR3 extends over 14 amino acids. This CDR3 is CASSDFGSGNTIYF. CDR3 sequence (DNA): TGTGCCAGCAGTGATTTCGGCTCTGGAAACACCATATATTTT.

The V gene is TRBV29-1, the J gene TRBJ1-3, with D unclear. From germline, CDR1 is SQVTM and CDR2 ANQGSEA. V was shortened by 7 bases and J by 2 bases, with 6 bases between the two germline ends. This CDR3 has 11 amino acids. The CDR3: CSGETGNTIYF. DNA for the CDR3: TGCAGCGGGGAAACTGGAAACACCATATATTTT.

The chain joins TRBV6-1 to TRBJ2-5, with a possible D match to TRBD1 (5 bases). The CDR3 extends over 15 amino acids. V dropped 2 bases and J dropped 0 bases, with 10 bases sitting between them. CDR1 MNHNS and CDR2 SASEGT come from the germline V gene. In nucleotides, the CDR3 is TGTGCCAGCAGTGAATCCCCAGGGTACCAAGAGACCCAGTACTTC. This sequence encodes CASSESPGYQETQYF.

V usage is TRBV7-3 and J usage is TRBJ2-3; D gene ambiguous. The CDR3 covers 13 residues. Germline-derived CDR1 and CDR2 are SGHTA and FQGTGA. The V gene lost 4 bases and the J gene lost 2 bases, with 7 bases spanning the gap. CDR3 nucleotides: TGTGCCAGCAGCTCCCTAGACACAGATACGCAGTATTTT. This translates into CASSSLDTDTQYF.

The rearrangement joins TRBV5-1 to TRBJ2-4, with 14 bases identical to TRBD2. J gave up 6 bases and V 4 bases, and 9 bases lay outside the gene matches. This CDR3 is built from 17 residues. Per germline, CDR1 SGHRS and CDR2 YFSETQ. Here the CDR3 reads CASSTGLAGGPGNIQYF. In DNA form, the CDR3 reads TGCGCCAGCAGCACCGGACTAGCGGGGGGCCCGGGAAACATTCAGTACTTC.

This clone was detected only once. The rearrangement links TRBV27 to TRBJ2-6; D is perhaps TRBD1 (5 bases). The CDR3 is 17 amino acids. Germline loops: CDR1 MNHEY, CDR2 SMNVEV (reference sequence). V lost 2 bases to trimming and J lost 4 bases, with 15 bases between them. CDR3 region: CASSLLGAGYGANVLTF. DNA for the CDR3: TGTGCCAGCAGTTTACTAGGGGCCGGGTACGGGGCCAACGTCCTGACTTTC.

This chain links TRBV28 with TRBJ1-1; 8 nucleotides agree with TRBD1. This CDR3 region has 15 residues. CDR1 MDHEN and CDR2 SYDVKM come from the germline V gene. After removal of 5 bases from V and 4 bases from J, the junction contained 9 bases not matched to a gene. Here the CDR3 DNA reads TGTGCCAGCAGTCCCGGGACAGGTTTTGGCACTGAAGCTTTCTTT. Residues: CASSPGTGFGTEAFF.

V and J are TRBV7-6 and TRBJ1-1; a possible D gene is TRBD1 (5 bases). Germline CDR1 SGHVS, CDR2 FNYEAQ. There are 14 residues in the CDR3. Trimming removed 0 bases from V and 4 bases from J, with 9 bases in between. CDR3 DNA: TGTGCCAGCAGCTTAGCGGGGGGTAGCACTGAAGCTTTCTTT. It encodes CASSLAGGSTEAFF.

The J gene is TRBJ1-5, the V gene TRBV6-5; D unclear. The length of the CDR3 is 14 residues. Germline V CDR1 and CDR2: MNHEY, SVGAGI. V was trimmed by 6 bases and J by 7 bases, leaving 16 bases between them. The CDR3 sequence is CASSHERARQPQHF. The CDR3 nucleotides are TGTGCCAGCAGCCACGAAAGGGCCAGGCAGCCCCAGCATTTT.

V and J are TRBV15 and TRBJ1-1, with D possibly matching TRBD1 (5 bases). The germline V gene encodes CDR1 LNHNV and CDR2 YYDKDF (reference sequence). There are 15 residues in the CDR3. V lost 0 bases and J 4 bases, leaving 12 bases between the germline ends. The CDR3 nucleotides read TGTGCCACCAGCAGAGATCTCCAGGGTGGCACTGAAGCTTTCTTT. It translates to CATSRDLQGGTEAFF.

The rearrangement links TRBV19 to TRBJ2-7, with 7 positions matching TRBD1. Germline V gives CDR1 LNHDA, CDR2 SQIVND (reference sequence). V was clipped by 5 bases and J by 2 bases; unmatched bases: 3. This CDR3 has 13 residues. Here the CDR3 reads CASSWDSTYEQYF. As DNA, the CDR3 is TGTGCCAGTAGTTGGGACAGCACCTACGAGCAGTACTTC.

This clone turned up a few times. The chain is built from TRBV6-6 and TRBJ1-2; D unclear. Germline values: CDR1 MNHNY, CDR2 SVGAGI (reference sequence). Trimming shortened V by 8 bases and J by 7 bases, and 8 bases separated the two germline ends. This CDR3 contains 10 residues. The CDR3 region is CASYRGGYTF. The CDR3 coding sequence is TGTGCCAGCTATAGAGGTGGCTACACCTTC.